Listed here are 10 T cell receptor beta chains from one sample, sequenced in a study of OX40 agonist ivuxolimab in advanced cancers. Libraries were prepared by immunoSEQ multiplex PCR; TCRdb keeps only in-frame clonotypes and omits some of them. The table shows more than 85,000 clones, with about 80% occurring only once. The input for sequencing was CD4+ or CD8+ T cells sorted from blood, taken in a trial of the OX40 agonist ivuxolimab. Receptors originate from an adult with an advanced solid tumor such as melanoma, head and neck, liver or kidney cancer.

The rearrangement links TRBV5-8 to TRBJ2-1; unclear D gene. The CDR3 has 16 residues. Trimming removed 3 bases at V and 4 bases at J, with 17 bases between. Germline values: CDR1 SGHTS, CDR2 YDEGEE. The CDR3 DNA follows: TGTGCCAGCAGCTCGCTCTTAGGCCCCCGGTACAATGAGCAGTTCTTC. This gives the protein CASSSLLGPRYNEQFF.

The chain carries TRBV7-2 and TRBJ1-2; 7 bases match TRBD1. This CDR3 comprises 14 residues. Germline CDR1 SGHTA, CDR2 FQGNSA. V dropped 2 bases and J dropped 5; count of bases not matched to a gene: 5. This CDR3 reads CASSLSKGAYGYTF. As DNA, the CDR3 is TGTGCCAGCAGCTTAAGTAAGGGGGCGTATGGCTACACCTTC.

The chain employs TRBV5-1 and TRBJ2-3; D possibly matches TRBD1 or TRBD2 (5 bases each). Trimming left V 4 bases short and J 6 bases short, with 24 bases between. CDR3 length equals 17 residues. Germline V CDR1 and CDR2: SGHRS, YFSETQ. CDR3 sequence (DNA): TGCGCCAGCAGCCCCGATCCTCCGGGACGGAGTTTGGATACGCAGTATTTT. It codes for CASSPDPPGRSLDTQYF.

This rearrangement joins TRBV5-1 to TRBJ2-1, with unresolved D. The CDR3 runs 13 residues. Germline V gene sequence: CDR1 SGHRS, CDR2 YFSETQ. V was clipped by 4 bases and J by 7 bases, with 12 bases between them. The CDR3 nucleotides read TGCGCCAGCAGCAGCCACACAAGGAATGAGCAGTTCTTC. Translated: CASSSHTRNEQFF.

This clone was observed once. This sequence joins TRBV10-1 and TRBJ2-7; D might be TRBD2 (5 bases). V was cut by 4 bases and J by 0 bases, with 7 bases left in between. The CDR3 length is 13 residues. CDR1 and CDR2 from the germline V gene are WNHNN and SYGVQD (reference sequence). CDR3 coding DNA: TGCGCCAGCAGTGTGGGGAGCTCCTACGAGCAGTACTTC. Protein sequence: CASSVGSSYEQYF.

The V and J genes are TRBV28 and TRBJ2-7, with D tentatively TRBD1 (6 bases). This CDR3 has 14 amino acids. Per germline, CDR1 MDHEN and CDR2 SYDVKM. V was clipped by 7 bases and J by 1 base, with 14 bases between them. As DNA, the CDR3 is TGTGCCAGCACCTTCAAGGACAGTTCCTACGAGCAGTACTTC. Translated: CASTFKDSSYEQYF.

This sequence joins TRBV14 and TRBJ2-5, with 8 bases lining up with TRBD1. V trimming: 5 bases; J trimming: 3 bases; junction bases outside the gene matches: 8. Germline-derived CDR1 and CDR2 are SGHDN and FVKESK. This CDR3 has 15 residues. CDR3 nucleotides: TGTGCCAGCAGCTTCCGGGACAGGCAGAAAGAGACCCAGTACTTC. It codes for CASSFRDRQKETQYF.

This chain joins TRBV7-9 and TRBJ2-5; tentatively, D is TRBD1 (5 bases). V dropped 4 bases and J dropped 1 base, with 16 bases sitting between them. The CDR3 has 16 amino acids. The germline V gene has CDR1 SEHNR and CDR2 FQNEAQ (reference sequence). The CDR3 DNA follows: TGTGCCAGCAGCTCCAGGGCCTCGGTAGTCCAAGAGACCCAGTACTTC. Its protein is CASSSRASVVQETQYF.

The rearrangement uses TRBV5-6 and TRBJ2-5; TRBD2 matches 12 bases. V shed 4 bases, J shed 5 bases, and the junction held 9 bases outside the gene matches. The CDR3 consists of 16 residues. Germline-derived CDR1 and CDR2 are SGHDT and YYEEEE. The CDR3: CASSPRTSGNRETQYF. In DNA, the CDR3 is TGTGCCAGCAGCCCTCGGACTAGCGGGAATAGGGAGACCCAGTACTTC.

This clone showed up just once. The V gene is TRBV6-6, the J gene TRBJ2-5; D unresolved. This CDR3 region has 13 residues. Germline V gives CDR1 MNHNY, CDR2 SVGAGI (reference sequence). V shed 0 bases and J shed 5 bases, with 7 bases lying between them. CDR3 sequence reads: CASSYSISETQYF. For the CDR3, the DNA is TGTGCCAGCAGTTACTCGATAAGCGAGACCCAGTACTTC.